The T cell receptor (beta chain) described here comes from a study of blood T cell repertoires in COVID-19. Profiled with immunoSEQ multiplex PCR; TCRdb holds only in-frame clones, not every one. The table includes over 30,000 clones, 90% detected once. The CDR3 extends over 13 amino acids. The V gene lost 5 bases and the J gene lost 9 bases, with 17 bases spanning the gap. From germline, CDR1 is MNHEY and CDR2 SVGAGI. The chain recombines TRBV6-5 with TRBJ2-7, with a tentative D call TRBD2 (6 bases). Sequenced input: peripheral blood. This clonotype was obtained from a human donor in a cohort sampled during active COVID-19. The chain's CDR3 is CASSQQGAGTQYF. CDR3 sequence (DNA): TGTGCCAGCAGTCAACAAGGGGCGGGGACGCAGTACTTC.